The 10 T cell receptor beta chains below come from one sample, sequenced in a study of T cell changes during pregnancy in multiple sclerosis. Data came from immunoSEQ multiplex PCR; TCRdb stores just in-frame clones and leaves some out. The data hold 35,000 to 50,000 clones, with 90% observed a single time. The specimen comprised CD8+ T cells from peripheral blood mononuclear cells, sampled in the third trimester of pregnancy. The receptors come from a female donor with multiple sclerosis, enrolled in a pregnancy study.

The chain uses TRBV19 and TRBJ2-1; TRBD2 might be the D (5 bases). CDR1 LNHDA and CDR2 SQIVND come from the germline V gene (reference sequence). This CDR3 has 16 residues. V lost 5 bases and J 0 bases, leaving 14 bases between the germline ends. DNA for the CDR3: TGTGCCAGTAGTCCGCCCTCGGAGGACTCCTACAATGAGCAGTTCTTC. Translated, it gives CASSPPSEDSYNEQFF.

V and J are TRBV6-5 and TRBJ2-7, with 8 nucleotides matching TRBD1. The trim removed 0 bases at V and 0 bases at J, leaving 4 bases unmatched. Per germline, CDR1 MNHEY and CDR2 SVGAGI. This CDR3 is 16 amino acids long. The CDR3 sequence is CASSYSTGAVSYEQYF. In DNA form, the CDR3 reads TGTGCCAGCAGTTACTCGACAGGGGCCGTCTCCTACGAGCAGTACTTC.

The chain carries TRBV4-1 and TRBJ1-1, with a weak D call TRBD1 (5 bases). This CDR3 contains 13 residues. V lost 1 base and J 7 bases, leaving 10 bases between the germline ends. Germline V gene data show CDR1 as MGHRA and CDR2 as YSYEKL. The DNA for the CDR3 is TGCGCCAGCAGCCAAGTCAGACAGAATGAAGCTTTCTTT. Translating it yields CASSQVRQNEAFF.

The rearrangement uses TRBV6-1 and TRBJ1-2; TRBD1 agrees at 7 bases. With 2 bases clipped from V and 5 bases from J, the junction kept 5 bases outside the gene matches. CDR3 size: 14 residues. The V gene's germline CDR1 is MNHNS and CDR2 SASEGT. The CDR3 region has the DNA TGTGCCAGCAGTGAAAAGGGACAGTCTTATGGCTACACCTTC. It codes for CASSEKGQSYGYTF.

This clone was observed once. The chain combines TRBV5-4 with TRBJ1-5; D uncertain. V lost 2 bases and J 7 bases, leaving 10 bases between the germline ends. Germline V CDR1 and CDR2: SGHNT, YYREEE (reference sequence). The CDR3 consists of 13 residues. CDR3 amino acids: CASSFHGGQPQHF. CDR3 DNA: TGTGCCAGCAGCTTTCACGGCGGCCAGCCCCAGCATTTT.

CDR3 region: CASSSHRGATEAFF. CDR3 in DNA: TGTGCCAGCAGCTCGCACAGGGGCGCCACTGAAGCTTTCTTT. This sequence joins TRBV27 and TRBJ1-1; 7 bases map to TRBD1. Trimming removed 6 bases from V and 4 bases from J; junction bases left unmatched: 8. The CDR3 is made up of 14 amino acids. The germline CDR1 and CDR2 sequences are MNHEY and SMNVEV (reference sequence).

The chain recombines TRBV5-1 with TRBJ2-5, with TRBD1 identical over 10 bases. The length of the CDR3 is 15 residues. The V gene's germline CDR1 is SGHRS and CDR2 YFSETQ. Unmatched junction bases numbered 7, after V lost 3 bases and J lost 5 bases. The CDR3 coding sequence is TGCGCCAGCAGCTGGGGGGACAGGGGATGGGAGACCCAGTACTTC. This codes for CASSWGDRGWETQYF.

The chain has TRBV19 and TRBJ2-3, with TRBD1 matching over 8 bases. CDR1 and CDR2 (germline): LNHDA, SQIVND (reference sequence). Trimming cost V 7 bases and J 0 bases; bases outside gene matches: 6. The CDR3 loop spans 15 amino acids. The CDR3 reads CASIGTGKSTDTQYF. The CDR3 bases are TGTGCCAGTATCGGGACAGGCAAGAGCACAGATACGCAGTATTTT.

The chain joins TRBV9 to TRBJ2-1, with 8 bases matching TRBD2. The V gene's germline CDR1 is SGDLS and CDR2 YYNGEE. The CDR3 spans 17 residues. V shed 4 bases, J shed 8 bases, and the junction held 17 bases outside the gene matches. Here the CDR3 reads CASSSPPGGALSDEQFF. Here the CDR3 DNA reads TGTGCCAGCAGCTCCCCCCCGGGGGGGGCGCTTAGCGATGAGCAGTTCTTC.

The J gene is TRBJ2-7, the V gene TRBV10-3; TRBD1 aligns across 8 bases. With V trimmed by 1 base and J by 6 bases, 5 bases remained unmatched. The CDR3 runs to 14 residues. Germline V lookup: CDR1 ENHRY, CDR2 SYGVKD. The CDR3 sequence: CAISELDRAPEQYF. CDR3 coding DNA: TGTGCCATCAGTGAGTTGGACAGGGCTCCCGAGCAGTACTTC.